The clone carrying this T cell receptor (beta chain) was recorded a few times. Based on CD45RO/CCR7/CD25/CD127/CD95/CD27, CD4+ regulatory, stem cell-like memory, naive and central memory cells were sorted. The sample comes from a study of beta chain features in type 1 diabetes. Study overall: Analysis included more than 90 million sorted cells drawn from all samples.

TCRB transcripts that were expressed got sequenced, as all of the isolated RNA had been reverse transcribed. Generated by immunoSEQ multiplex PCR, the TCRdb table keeps only in-frame clones and is missing some. The data contain 850,000 to 900,000 clones, about 17% of them singletons. Germline values: CDR1 LGHNA, CDR2 YNFKEQ. The CDR3 contains 16 residues. The trim removed 0 bases at V and 7 bases at J, leaving 3 bases unmatched. What was sequenced was naive CD4+ T cells from blood. V usage is TRBV4-2 and J usage is TRBJ2-1; 13 positions match TRBD2. This clonotype originated in a woman aged 18-35 years in good health. The CDR3 DNA reads TGTGCCAGCAGCCAAGATTTGGGACTAGCGGGGAATGAGCAGTTCTTC. It yields the protein CASSQDLGLAGNEQFF.